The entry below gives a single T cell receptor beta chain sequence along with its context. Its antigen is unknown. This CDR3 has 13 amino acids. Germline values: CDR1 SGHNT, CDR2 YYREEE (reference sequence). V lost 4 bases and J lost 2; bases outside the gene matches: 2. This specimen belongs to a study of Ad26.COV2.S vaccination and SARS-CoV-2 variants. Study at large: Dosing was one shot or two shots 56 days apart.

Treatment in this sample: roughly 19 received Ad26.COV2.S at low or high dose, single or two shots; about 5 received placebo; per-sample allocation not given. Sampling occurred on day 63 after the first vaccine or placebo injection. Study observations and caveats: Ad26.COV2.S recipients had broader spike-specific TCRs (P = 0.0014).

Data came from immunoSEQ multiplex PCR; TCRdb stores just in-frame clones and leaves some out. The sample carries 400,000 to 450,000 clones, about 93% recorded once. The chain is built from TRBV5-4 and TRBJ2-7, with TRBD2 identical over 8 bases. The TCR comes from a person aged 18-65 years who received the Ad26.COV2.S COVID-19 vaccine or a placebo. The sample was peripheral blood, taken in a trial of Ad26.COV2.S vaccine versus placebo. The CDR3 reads CASSTSGTYEQYF. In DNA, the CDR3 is TGTGCCAGCAGCACTAGCGGAACCTACGAGCAGTACTTC.